The rows below give T cell receptor beta chains drawn from one sample of a study of preoperative IRX-2 immunotherapy in early breast cancer. Libraries were prepared by immunoSEQ multiplex PCR; TCRdb keeps only in-frame clonotypes and omits some of them. There are around 34,000 clones in the sample; roughly 96% occur only once, and approximately 6.5% lies in the top ten. The sample was acquired from a patient treated with IRX-2 immunotherapy. These receptors all stem from a human donor with breast cancer. Both conserved end residues are trimmed from each CDR3. D genes are given only for firm matches.

>TRBJ2-7|TRBV28|.
ASTLHRSTGVSNEQY
>TRBJ2-2|TRBV7-2|.
ASSLKNTGELF
>TRBJ2-2|TRBV5-1|.
ASSGSGNTGELF
>TRBJ1-1|TRBV9|.
ASSARLGGMDTEAF
>TRBJ2-4|TRBV2|TRBD2
ASSLTSDQDIQY
>TRBJ1-6|TRBV9|.
ASSLQGSRNNSPLH
>TRBJ2-3|TRBV27|.
ASRVGPSSTDTQY
>TRBJ2-7|TRBV7-2|.
ASSLVLSEQY
>TRBJ2-6|TRBV11-1|.
ASSLETAISGANVLT
>TRBJ1-3|TRBV4-1|.
ASSQGGWGGGLSGNTIY
>TRBJ1-3|TRBV5-4|TRBD1
ASGQGGAPGNTIY
>TRBJ2-7|TRBV6-5|.
ASSYTGATYEQY
>TRBJ2-2|TRBV7-9|TRBD2
ASSLTGTSGTGELF
>TRBJ2-1|TRBV28|TRBD2
ASSILSGRAWGEQF
>TRBJ2-7|TRBV6-1|.
ASMRSEQY
>TRBJ2-4|TRBV15|.
ATSRSYTGLGENIQY
>TRBJ2-3|TRBV4-2|.
ASSQTPGSVDTQY
>TRBJ2-4|TRBV5-1|TRBD2
ASSLAPRQLAGAIVQY
>TRBJ2-1|TRBV6-1|TRBD2
ASRGGLDYNEQF
>TRBJ2-7|TRBV5-4|TRBD2
ASSWGLDYEQY
>TRBJ2-3|TRBV11-3|.
ASSLFITDTQY
>TRBJ2-1|TRBV5-1|.
ASSLDHPGGQQF
>TRBJ2-5|TRBV9|.
ASSVGNRGGRETQY
>TRBJ1-6|TRBV5-3|.
ARSFRQASSPLH
>TRBJ1-3|TRBV4-1|TRBD1
ASSRTGGAGGNTIY
>TRBJ2-1|TRBV4-1|.
ASSQERGGGGNEQF
>TRBJ1-1|TRBV15|.
ATSRDGNMGREAF
>TRBJ2-7|TRBV25-1|.
ASLDPGNPYEQY
>TRBJ2-6|TRBV27|.
ASSPNLGFSGANVLT
>TRBJ2-7|TRBV11-2|TRBD1
ASSLVITGGFPYEQY
>TRBJ1-3|TRBV19|.
ASSMGEQHSGNTIY
>TRBJ2-7|TRBV4-1|.
ASSQGWEDSISYEQY
>TRBJ2-1|TRBV11-2|TRBD2
ASSLGWSGSSYNEQF
>TRBJ2-1|TRBV5-4|.
ASSLSGLTYNEQF
>TRBJ1-5|TRBV7-9|.
ASTPGTEYSNQPQH
>TRBJ2-3|TRBV7-2|.
ASSSLGLDTDTQY
>TRBJ2-5|TRBV7-6|.
ASSLVGTSRGRGKTQY
>TRBJ2-7|TRBV27|.
ASSYRALGYEQY
>TRBJ2-1|TRBV11-3|.
ASNQGGEGDHEQF
>TRBJ2-1|TRBV27|.
ASSLLGRTNNEQF
>TRBJ1-3|TRBV28|.
ASSPPDRPAGNTIY
>TRBJ2-7|TRBV18|.
ASSPPGIYSYEQY
>TRBJ2-1|TRBV11-3|.
ASSSGPGGALYNEQF
>TRBJ2-7|TRBV28|.
ASKWRYEQY
>TRBJ2-7|TRBV4-1|TRBD2
ASSYSGGSEQY
>TRBJ2-5|TRBV4-1|.
ASSQDIGGGETQY
>TRBJ2-5|TRBV9|.
ASSVRPTRPQETQY
>TRBJ2-2|TRBV6-5|.
ASSYEGANTGELF
>TRBJ2-7|TRBV6-5|TRBD1
ASSYLDRVGEQY
>TRBJ2-5|TRBV21-1|.
APWGTDQETQY
>TRBJ1-6|TRBV4-2|.
ASSQQDSYNSPLH
>TRBJ1-1|TRBV1|.
TSSWKRGETEAF
>TRBJ1-3|TRBV28|.
ASSLPGSGNTIY
>TRBJ2-7|TRBV29-1|.
SVVGSSSYEQY
>TRBJ2-7|TRBV5-1|TRBD1
ASSFRDRAAYEQY